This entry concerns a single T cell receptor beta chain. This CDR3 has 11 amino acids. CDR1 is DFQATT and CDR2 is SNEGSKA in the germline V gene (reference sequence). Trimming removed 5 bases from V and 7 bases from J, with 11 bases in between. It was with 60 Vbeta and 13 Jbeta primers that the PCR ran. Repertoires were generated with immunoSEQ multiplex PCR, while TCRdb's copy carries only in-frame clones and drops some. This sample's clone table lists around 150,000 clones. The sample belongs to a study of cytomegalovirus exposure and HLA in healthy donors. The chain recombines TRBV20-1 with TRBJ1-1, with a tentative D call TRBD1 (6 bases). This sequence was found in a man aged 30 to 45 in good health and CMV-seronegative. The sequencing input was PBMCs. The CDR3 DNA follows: TGCAGTGCTCCCGGACAGCTTGAAGCTTTCTTT. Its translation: CSAPGQLEAFF.